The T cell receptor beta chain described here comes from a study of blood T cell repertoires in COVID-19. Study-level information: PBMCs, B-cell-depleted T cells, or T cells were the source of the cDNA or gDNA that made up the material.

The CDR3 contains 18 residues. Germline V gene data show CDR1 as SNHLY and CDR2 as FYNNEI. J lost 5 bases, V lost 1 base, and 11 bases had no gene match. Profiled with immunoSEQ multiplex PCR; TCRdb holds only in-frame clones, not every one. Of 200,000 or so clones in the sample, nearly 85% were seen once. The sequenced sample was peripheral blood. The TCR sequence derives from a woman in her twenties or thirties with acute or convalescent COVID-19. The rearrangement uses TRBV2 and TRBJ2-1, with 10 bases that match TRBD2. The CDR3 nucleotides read TGTGCCAGCAGTGAAGGTAGCGGGGGGTCCAAAGCCCACAATGAGCAGTTCTTC. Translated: CASSEGSGGSKAHNEQFF.